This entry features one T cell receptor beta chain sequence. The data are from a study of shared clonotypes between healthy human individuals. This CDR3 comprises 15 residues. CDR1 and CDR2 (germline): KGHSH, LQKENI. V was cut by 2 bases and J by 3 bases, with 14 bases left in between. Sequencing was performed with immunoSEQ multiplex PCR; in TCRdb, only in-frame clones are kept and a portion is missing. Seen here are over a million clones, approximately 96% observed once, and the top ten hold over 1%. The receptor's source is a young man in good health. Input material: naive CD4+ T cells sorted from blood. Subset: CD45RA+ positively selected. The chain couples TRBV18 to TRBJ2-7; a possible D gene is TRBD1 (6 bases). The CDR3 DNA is TGTGCCAGCTCACCATCAGGGGCCTCGAACTACGAGCAGTACTTC. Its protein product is CASSPSGASNYEQYF.